This record looks at one T cell receptor beta chain sequence and its context. The sample originates from a study of blood T cell repertoires in COVID-19. Study-wide background: Both acute and convalescent COVID-19 samples were obtained from the United States, Italy and Spain. PBMCs, B-cell-depleted T cells, or T cells provided the cDNA or gDNA that made up the material.

After removal of 1 base from V and 7 bases from J, the junction contained 8 bases not matched to a gene. The length of the CDR3 is 15 residues. Germline V lookup: CDR1 SGHDT, CDR2 YYEEEE. Original handling: Amplification of reference gene primers was used by the study to estimate nucleated cell counts. The assay was immunoSEQ multiplex PCR, and TCRdb's table has in-frame clones only and misses some. Clone size and the V and J calls come from that table; the DNA yielded D and trimming. The data hold around 97,000 clones, with 80% to 90% observed a single time. The sequencing input was peripheral blood. The V gene is TRBV5-6, the J gene TRBJ1-5; 7 nucleotides match TRBD1. The sequence was collected from a human donor in a cohort sampled during active COVID-19. DNA for the CDR3: TGTGCCAGCAGCTTGTCCGGGACAGTAAGACAGCCCCAGCATTTT. Amino acids: CASSLSGTVRQPQHF.